This TCR beta chain was sequenced in a study of blood T cell repertoires in COVID-19. Overall study: Sites in the United States, Italy and Spain provided acute and convalescent COVID-19 samples.

Authors' data handling: Reference gene primer amplification gave nucleated cell count estimates. Method: immunoSEQ multiplex PCR; TCRdb's copy keeps in-frame clones and lacks some. V and J calls and clone size come straight from that table; D and trimming were deduced from the DNA. Counted here are more than 200,000 clones, roughly 87% occurring once; the ten biggest clones make up 9.5% to 14%. Assignments of participants to cohorts depended upon their own reported clinical history. J gave up 2 bases and V 2 bases, and 3 bases lay outside the gene matches. The CDR3 has 14 residues. In germline, CDR1 is SGHRS, CDR2 YFSETQ.

The rearrangement uses TRBV5-1 and TRBJ1-1, with TRBD1 matching over 7 bases. The clonotype originates from a young man who had recovered from COVID-19. Sequencing was carried out using PBMCs or T cells enriched from blood (not recorded which). The CDR3 DNA sequence: TGCGCCAGCAGCTTCCGGGACAGCAACACTGAAGCTTTCTTT. It encodes CASSFRDSNTEAFF.